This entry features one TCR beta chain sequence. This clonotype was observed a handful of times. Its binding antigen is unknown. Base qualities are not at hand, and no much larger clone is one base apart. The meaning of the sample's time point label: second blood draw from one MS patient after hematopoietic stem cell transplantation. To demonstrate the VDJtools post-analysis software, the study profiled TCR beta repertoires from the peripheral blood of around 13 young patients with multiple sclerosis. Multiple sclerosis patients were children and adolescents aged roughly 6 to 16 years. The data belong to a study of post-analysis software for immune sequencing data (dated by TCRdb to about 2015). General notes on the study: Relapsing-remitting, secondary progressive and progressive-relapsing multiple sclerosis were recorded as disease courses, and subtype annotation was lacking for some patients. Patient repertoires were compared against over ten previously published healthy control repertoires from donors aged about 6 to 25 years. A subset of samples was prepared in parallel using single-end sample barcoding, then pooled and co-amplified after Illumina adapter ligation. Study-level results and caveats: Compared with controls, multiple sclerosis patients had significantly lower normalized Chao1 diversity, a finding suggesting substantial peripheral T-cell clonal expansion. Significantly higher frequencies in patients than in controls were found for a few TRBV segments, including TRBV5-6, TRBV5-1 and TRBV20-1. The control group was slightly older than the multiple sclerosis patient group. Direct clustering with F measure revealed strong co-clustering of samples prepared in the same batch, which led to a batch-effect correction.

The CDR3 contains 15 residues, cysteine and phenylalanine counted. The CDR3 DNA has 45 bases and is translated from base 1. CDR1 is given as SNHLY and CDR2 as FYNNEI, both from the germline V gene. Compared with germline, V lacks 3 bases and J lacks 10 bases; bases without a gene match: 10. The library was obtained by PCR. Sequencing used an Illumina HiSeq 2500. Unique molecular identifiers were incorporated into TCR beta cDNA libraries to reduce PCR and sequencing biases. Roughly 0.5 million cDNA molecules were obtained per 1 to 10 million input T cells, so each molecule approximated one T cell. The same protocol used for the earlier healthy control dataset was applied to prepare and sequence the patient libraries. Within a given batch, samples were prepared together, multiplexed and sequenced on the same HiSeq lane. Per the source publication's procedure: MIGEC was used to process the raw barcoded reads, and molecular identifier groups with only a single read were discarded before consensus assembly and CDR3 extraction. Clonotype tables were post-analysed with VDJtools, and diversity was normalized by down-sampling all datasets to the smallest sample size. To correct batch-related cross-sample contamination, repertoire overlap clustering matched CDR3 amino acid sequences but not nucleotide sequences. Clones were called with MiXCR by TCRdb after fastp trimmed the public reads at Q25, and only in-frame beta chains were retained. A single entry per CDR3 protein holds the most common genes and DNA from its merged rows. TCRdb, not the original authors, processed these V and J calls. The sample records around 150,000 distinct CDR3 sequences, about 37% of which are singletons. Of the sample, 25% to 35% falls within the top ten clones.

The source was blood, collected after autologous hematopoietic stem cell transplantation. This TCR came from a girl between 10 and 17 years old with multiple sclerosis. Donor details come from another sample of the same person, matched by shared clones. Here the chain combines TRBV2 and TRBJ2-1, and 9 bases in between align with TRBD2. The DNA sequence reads TGTGCCAGCAGTGACTTGGCGGGAGGGCCCCGGGAGCAGTTCTTC. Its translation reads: CASSDLAGGPREQFF.